These 9 T cell receptor beta chains share one sample of origin, sequenced in a study of OX40 agonist ivuxolimab in advanced cancers. Clones were read by immunoSEQ multiplex PCR, and TCRdb kept only the in-frame ones, dropping some. Among about 36,000 clones, about 79% were seen once, and the ten largest hold roughly 20%. This material consisted of CD4+ or CD8+ T cells sorted from blood, taken in a trial of the OX40 agonist ivuxolimab. Receptors originate from an adult with an advanced solid tumor such as melanoma, head and neck, liver or kidney cancer.

V usage is TRBV7-2 and J usage is TRBJ2-1, with 8 bases fitting TRBD2. CDR1 is SGHTA and CDR2 is FQGNSA in the germline V gene. The V gene end was trimmed by 7 bases and the J gene end by 1 base; junction bases not matched to a gene: 15. This CDR3 spans 18 amino acids. The CDR3 DNA sequence: TGTGCCAGCACCCGTGGGGGAGTAGCGGGGATGTCCTACAATGAGCAGTTCTTC. It translates to CASTRGGVAGMSYNEQFF. The full variable domain, rest sourced from reference TRBV7-2 and TRBJ2-1, is GAGVSQSPSNKVTEKGKDVELRCDPISGHTALYWYRQSLGQGLEFLIYFQGNSAPDKSGLPSDRFSAERTGGSVSTLTIQRTQQEDSAVYLCASTRGGVAGMSYNEQFFGPGTRLTVL.

The rearrangement uses TRBV2 and TRBJ2-5; the D gene is possibly TRBD2 (7 bases). This CDR3 spans 12 amino acids. Germline loops: CDR1 SNHLY, CDR2 FYNNEI. With 7 bases removed from V and 5 bases from J, the gap between germline ends came to 11 bases. The CDR3 nucleotides read TGTGCCAGCAAGGGGGAGGGGGAGACCCAGTACTTC. It yields the protein CASKGEGETQYF.

The chain has TRBV5-1 and TRBJ2-3; a weak D match, TRBD1 (6 bases). With 4 bases removed from V and 0 bases from J, the gap between germline ends came to 12 bases. The CDR3 has 15 residues. CDR1 is SGHRS and CDR2 is YFSETQ in the germline V gene. The CDR3 protein is CASSDQGFSTDTQYF. DNA for the CDR3: TGCGCCAGCAGCGACCAGGGGTTTAGCACAGATACGCAGTATTTT. Combining the CDR3 with reference TRBV5-1 and TRBJ2-3 gives the whole variable domain KAGVTQTPRYLIKTRGQQVTLSCSPISGHRSVSWYQQTPGQGLQFLFEYFSETQRNKGNFPGRFSGRQFSNSRSEMNVSTLELGDSALYLCASSDQGFSTDTQYFGPGTRLTVL.

This sequence joins TRBV2 and TRBJ1-2; D gene uncertain. Looked up from germline, CDR1 is SNHLY and CDR2 is FYNNEI. The CDR3 has 14 amino acids. Between the trimmed V and J ends, which lost 0 bases and 4 bases, there was a span of 9 bases. As DNA, the CDR3 is TGTGCCAGCAGTGAAGCGCCACAGAGCTATGGCTACACCTTC. Translation gives CASSEAPQSYGYTF.

The chain links TRBV6-1 to TRBJ1-5; D may be TRBD1 (6 bases). The CDR3 runs 12 residues. Per germline, CDR1 MNHNS and CDR2 SASEGT. V gave up 11 bases and J gave up 7 bases, with 15 bases separating them. Written as DNA, the CDR3 is TGTGCCGGCGGTGACAGGTACCAGCCCCAGCATTTT. Translated, it gives CAGGDRYQPQHF.

This rearrangement joins TRBV10-3 to TRBJ2-3; no reliable D call. The germline V gene has CDR1 ENHRY and CDR2 SYGVKD. V dropped 8 bases and J dropped 1 base, with 10 bases sitting between them. The CDR3 runs to 13 residues. The CDR3 region is CAIGSAGTDTQYF. CDR3 nucleotide sequence: TGTGCCATCGGCAGCGCAGGCACAGATACGCAGTATTTT.

The chain recombines TRBV25-1 with TRBJ1-2; 11 bases fit TRBD1. V lost 4 bases to trimming and J lost 8 bases; unmatched junction nucleotides: 12. The germline V gene encodes CDR1 MGHDK and CDR2 SYGVNS. The CDR3 runs to 16 residues. The CDR3 DNA reads TGTGCCAGCAGTGCCGGAGGGACAGGGGGGCTACGGGGCTACACCTTC. As protein: CASSAGGTGGLRGYTF.

V usage is TRBV2 and J usage is TRBJ1-2; D uncertain. The CDR3 contains 13 residues. With 4 bases removed from V and 2 bases from J, the gap between germline ends came to 8 bases. Germline CDR1 and CDR2: SNHLY and FYNNEI. The CDR3 DNA reads as TGTGCCAGCAGTGCCACGGGGAACTATGGCTACACCTTC. Its protein product is CASSATGNYGYTF.

The chain is built from TRBV29-1 and TRBJ2-5, with 7 positions matching TRBD2. This CDR3 has 13 residues. The V segment lost 4 bases and the J segment 4 bases; nucleotides outside the gene matches: 6. Germline V gene sequence: CDR1 SQVTM, CDR2 ANQGSEA. This CDR3 is CSVGAGVGETQYF. DNA for the CDR3: TGCAGCGTTGGGGCGGGGGTTGGAGAGACCCAGTACTTC.